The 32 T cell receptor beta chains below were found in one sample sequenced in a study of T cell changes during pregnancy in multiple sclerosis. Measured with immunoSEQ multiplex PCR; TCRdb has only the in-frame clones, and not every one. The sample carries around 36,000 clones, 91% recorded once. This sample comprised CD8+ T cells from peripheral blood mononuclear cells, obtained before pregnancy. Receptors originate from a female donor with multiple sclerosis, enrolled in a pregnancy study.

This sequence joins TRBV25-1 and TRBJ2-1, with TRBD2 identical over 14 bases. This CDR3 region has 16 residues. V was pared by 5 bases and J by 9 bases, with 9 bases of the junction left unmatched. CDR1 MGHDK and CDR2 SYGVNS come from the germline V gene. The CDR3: CASSQPGLAGESEQFF. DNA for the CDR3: TGTGCCAGCAGTCAACCGGGACTAGCGGGAGAGAGTGAGCAGTTCTTC.

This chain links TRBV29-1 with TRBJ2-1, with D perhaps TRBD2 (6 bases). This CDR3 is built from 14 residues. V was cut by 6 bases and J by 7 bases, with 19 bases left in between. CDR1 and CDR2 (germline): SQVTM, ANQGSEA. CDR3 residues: CSVATGTGWNEQFF. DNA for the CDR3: TGCAGCGTGGCTACCGGGACTGGGTGGAATGAGCAGTTCTTC.

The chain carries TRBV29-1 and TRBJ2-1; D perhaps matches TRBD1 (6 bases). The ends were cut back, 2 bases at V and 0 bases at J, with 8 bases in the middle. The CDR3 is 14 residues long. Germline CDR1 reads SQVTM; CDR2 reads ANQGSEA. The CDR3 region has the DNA TGCAGCGTTGAAAAACAGGGCTCCTACAATGAGCAGTTCTTC. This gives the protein CSVEKQGSYNEQFF.

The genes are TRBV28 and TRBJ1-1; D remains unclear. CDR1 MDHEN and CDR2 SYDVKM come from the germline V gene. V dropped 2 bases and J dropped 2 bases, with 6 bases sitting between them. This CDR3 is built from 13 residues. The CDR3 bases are TGTGCCAGCAGTTTAGTCACTAACACTGAAGCTTTCTTT. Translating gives CASSLVTNTEAFF. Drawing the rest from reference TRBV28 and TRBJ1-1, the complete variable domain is DVKVTQSSRYLVKRTGEKVFLECVQDMDHENMFWYRQDPGLGLRLIYFSYDVKMKEKGDIPEGYSVSREKKERFSLILESASTNQTSMYLCASSLVTNTEAFFGQGTRLTVV.

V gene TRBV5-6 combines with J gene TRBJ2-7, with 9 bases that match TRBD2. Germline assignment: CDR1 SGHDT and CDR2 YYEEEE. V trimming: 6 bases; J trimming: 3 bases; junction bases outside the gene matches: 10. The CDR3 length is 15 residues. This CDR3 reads CASTQTSGYVYEQYF. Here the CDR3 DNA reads TGTGCCAGCACCCAAACTAGCGGGTACGTCTACGAGCAGTACTTC.

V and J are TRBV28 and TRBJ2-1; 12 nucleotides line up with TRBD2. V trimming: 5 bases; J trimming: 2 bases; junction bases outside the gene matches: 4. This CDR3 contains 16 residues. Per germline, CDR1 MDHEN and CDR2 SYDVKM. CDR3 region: CASSPRLAGAYNEQFF. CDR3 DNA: TGTGCCAGCAGTCCGCGACTAGCGGGGGCCTACAATGAGCAGTTCTTC.

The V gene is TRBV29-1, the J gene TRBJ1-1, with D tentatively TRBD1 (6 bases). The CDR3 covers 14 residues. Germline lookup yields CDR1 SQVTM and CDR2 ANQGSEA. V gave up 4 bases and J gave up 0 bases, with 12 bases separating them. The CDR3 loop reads CSVGGTIMNTEAFF. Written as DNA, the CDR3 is TGCAGCGTTGGGGGGACAATCATGAACACTGAAGCTTTCTTT. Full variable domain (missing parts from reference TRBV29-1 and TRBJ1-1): SAVISQKPSRDICQRGTSLTIQCQVDSQVTMMFWYRQQPGQSLTLIATANQGSEATYESGFVIDKFPISRPNLTFSTLTVSNMSPEDSSIYLCSVGGTIMNTEAFFGQGTRLTVV.

The CDR3 nucleotides are TGTGCCAGCAGCCCCGGGACAGACTACAATGAGCAGTTCTTC. Protein sequence: CASSPGTDYNEQFF. The chain is built from TRBV7-9 and TRBJ2-1; 7 nucleotides align to TRBD1. CDR1 is SEHNR and CDR2 is FQNEAQ in the germline V gene (reference sequence). Unmatched junction bases numbered 4, after V lost 5 bases and J lost 3 bases. This CDR3 has 14 amino acids.

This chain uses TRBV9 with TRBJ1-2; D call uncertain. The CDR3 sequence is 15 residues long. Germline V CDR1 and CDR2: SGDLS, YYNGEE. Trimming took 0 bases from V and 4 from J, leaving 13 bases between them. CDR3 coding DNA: TGTGCCAGCAGCGTAGTCCGGGGTGAGGGCTATGGCTACACCTTC. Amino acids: CASSVVRGEGYGYTF. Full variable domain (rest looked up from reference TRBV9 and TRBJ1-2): DSGVTQTPKHLITATGQRVTLRCSPRSGDLSVYWYQQSLDQGLQFLIQYYNGEERAKGNILERFSAQQFPDLHSELNLSSLELGDSALYFCASSVVRGEGYGYTFGSGTRLTVV.

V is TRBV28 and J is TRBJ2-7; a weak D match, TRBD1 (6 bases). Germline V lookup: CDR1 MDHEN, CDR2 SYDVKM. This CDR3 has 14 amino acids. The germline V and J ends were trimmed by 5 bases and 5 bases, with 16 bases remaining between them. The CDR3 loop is CASSLAYRVDEQYF. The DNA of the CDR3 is TGTGCCAGCAGTCTAGCCTACAGGGTTGACGAGCAGTACTTC.

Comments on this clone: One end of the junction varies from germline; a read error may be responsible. In nucleotides, the CDR3 is TGTGCCAGCAGCGCCCTGGCGGGAGAATTGAACTTC. Translating it yields CASSALAGELNF. The J gene is TRBJ2-7, the V gene TRBV9; 7 positions agree with TRBD2. The CDR3 sequence is 12 residues long. In germline, CDR1 is SGDLS, CDR2 YYNGEE.

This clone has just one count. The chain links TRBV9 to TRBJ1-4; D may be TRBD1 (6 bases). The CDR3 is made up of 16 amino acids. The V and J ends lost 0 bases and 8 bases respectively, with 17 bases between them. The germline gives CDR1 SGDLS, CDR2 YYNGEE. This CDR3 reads CASSVDRAGGKEKLFF. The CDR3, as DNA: TGTGCCAGCAGCGTAGACAGGGCGGGGGGTAAGGAAAAACTGTTTTTT.

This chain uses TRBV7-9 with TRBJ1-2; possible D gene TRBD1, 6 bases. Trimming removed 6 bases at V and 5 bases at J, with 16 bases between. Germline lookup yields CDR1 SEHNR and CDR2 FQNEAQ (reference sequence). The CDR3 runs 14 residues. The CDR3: CASSWSGGGYGYTF. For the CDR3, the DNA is TGTGCCAGCAGTTGGTCGGGGGGCGGGTATGGCTACACCTTC.

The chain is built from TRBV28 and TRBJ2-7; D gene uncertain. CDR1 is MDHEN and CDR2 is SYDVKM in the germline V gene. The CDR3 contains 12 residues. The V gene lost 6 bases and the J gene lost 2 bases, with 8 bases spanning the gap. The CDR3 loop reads CASSLATYEQYF. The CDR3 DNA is TGTGCCAGCAGCCTGGCCACCTACGAGCAGTACTTC.

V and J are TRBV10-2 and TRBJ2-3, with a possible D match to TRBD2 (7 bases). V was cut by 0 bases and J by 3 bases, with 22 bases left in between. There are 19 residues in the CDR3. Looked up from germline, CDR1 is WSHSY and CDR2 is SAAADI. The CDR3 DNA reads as TGCGCCAGCAGTGAGTCGAGGTGGGGAGGACAGCGGGGAACAGATACGCAGTATTTT. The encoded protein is CASSESRWGGQRGTDTQYF.

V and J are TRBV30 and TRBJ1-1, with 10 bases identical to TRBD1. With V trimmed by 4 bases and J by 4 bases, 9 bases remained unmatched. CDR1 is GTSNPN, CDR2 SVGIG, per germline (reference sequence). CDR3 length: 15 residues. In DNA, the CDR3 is TGTGCCTGGACCCGACCGGGACAGGGGTTCACTGAAGCTTTCTTT. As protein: CAWTRPGQGFTEAFF.

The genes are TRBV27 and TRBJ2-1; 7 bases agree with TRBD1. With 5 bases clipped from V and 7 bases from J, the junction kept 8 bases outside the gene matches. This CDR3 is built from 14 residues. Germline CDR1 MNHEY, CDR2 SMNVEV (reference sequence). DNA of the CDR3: TGTGCCAGCAGTGCCGGGACAGCCTTTAATGAGCAGTTCTTC. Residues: CASSAGTAFNEQFF.

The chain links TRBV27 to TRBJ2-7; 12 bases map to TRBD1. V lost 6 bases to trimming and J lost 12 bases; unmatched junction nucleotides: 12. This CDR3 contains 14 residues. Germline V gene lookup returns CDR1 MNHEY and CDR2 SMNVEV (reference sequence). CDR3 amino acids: CASRSGTGGSAWYF. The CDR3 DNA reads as TGTGCCAGCAGGTCCGGGACAGGGGGCTCAGCTTGGTACTTC.

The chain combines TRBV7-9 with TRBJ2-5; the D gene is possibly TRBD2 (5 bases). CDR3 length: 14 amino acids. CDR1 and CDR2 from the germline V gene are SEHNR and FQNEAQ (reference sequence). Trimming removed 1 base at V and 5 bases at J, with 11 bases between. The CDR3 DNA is TGTGCCAGCAGCTTAGTGGAGGACTGGGAGACCCAGTACTTC. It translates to CASSLVEDWETQYF.

Here the CDR3 reads CASSHTPFSYEQYF. CDR3 DNA sequence: TGCGCCAGCAGCCATACTCCATTCTCCTACGAGCAGTACTTC. The chain is built from TRBV4-1 and TRBJ2-7; no reliable D call. Germline V gene lookup returns CDR1 MGHRA and CDR2 YSYEKL. This CDR3 contains 14 residues. Trimming left V 3 bases short and J 0 bases short, with 9 bases between.

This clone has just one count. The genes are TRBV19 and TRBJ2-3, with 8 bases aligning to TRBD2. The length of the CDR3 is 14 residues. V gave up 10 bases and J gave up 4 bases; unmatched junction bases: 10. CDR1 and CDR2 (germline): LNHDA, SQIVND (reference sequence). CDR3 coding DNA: TGTGCCACCGTAGCGGGACCCCCCGCAGATACGCAGTATTTT. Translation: CATVAGPPADTQYF. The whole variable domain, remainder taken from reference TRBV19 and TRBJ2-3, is DGGITQSPKYLFRKEGQNVTLSCEQNLNHDAMYWYRQDPGQGLRLIYYSQIVNDFQKGDIAEGYSVSREKKESFPLTVTSAQKNPTAFYLCATVAGPPADTQYFGPGTRLTVL.

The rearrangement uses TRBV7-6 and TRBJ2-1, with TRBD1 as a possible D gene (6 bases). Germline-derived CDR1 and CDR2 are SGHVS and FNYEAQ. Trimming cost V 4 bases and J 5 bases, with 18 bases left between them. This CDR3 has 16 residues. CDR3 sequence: CASSWVPQGIDNEQFF. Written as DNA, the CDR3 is TGTGCCAGCAGCTGGGTCCCACAGGGAATTGACAATGAGCAGTTCTTC.

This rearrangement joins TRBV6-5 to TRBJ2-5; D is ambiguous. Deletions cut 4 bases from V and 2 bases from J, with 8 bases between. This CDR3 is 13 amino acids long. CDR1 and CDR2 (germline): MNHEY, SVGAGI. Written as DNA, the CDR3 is TGTGCCAGCAGTTCTGTCGCGCAAGAGACCCAGTACTTC. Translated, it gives CASSSVAQETQYF.

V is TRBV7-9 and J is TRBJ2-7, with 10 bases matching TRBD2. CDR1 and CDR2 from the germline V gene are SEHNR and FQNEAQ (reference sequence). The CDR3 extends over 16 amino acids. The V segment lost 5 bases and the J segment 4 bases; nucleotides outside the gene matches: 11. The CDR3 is CASSPHNSGRSYEQYF. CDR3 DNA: TGTGCCAGCAGCCCCCACAATAGCGGGAGGTCTTACGAGCAGTACTTC.

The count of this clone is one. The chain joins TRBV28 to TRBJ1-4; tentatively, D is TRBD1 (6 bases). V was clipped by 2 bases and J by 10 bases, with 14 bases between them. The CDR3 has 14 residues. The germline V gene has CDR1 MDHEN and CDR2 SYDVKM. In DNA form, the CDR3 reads TGTGCCAGCAGTTTAGCGGCAGGGGCTGCAAAACTGTTTTTT. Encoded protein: CASSLAAGAAKLFF.

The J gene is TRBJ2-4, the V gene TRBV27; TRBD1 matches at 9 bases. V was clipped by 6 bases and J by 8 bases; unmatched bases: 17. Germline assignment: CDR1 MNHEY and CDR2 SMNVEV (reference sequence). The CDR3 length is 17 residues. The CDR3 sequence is CASSPPSGTGSAYIQYF. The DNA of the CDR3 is TGTGCCAGCAGCCCACCTTCCGGGACAGGGAGCGCGTACATTCAGTACTTC.

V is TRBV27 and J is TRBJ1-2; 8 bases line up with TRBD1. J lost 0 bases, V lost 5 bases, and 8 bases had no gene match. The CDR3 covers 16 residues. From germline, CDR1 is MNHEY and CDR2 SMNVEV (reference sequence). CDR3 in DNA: TGTGCCAGCAGTCAATTCCGGGACAGGCCTAACTATGGCTACACCTTC. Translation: CASSQFRDRPNYGYTF.

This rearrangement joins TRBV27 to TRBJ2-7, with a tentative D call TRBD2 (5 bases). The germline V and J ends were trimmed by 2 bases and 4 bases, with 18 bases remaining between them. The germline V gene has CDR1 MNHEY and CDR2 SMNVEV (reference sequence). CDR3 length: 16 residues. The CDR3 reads CASSLGVSGQVYEQYF. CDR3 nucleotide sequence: TGTGCCAGCAGTTTAGGGGTAAGCGGCCAGGTATACGAGCAGTACTTC.

CDR3 residues: CASSLSSGRANTGELFF. For the CDR3, the DNA is TGTGCCAGCAGCTTATCCAGCGGGAGAGCGAACACCGGGGAGCTGTTTTTT. The gene calls are TRBV7-8 and TRBJ2-2; 8 bases align to TRBD2. Per the germline V gene, CDR1 is SGHVS and CDR2 is FQNEAQ. The CDR3 is made up of 17 amino acids. After removal of 2 bases from V and 0 bases from J, the junction contained 5 bases not matched to a gene. Variable domain in full (rest from reference TRBV7-8 and TRBJ2-2): GAGVSQSPRYKVAKRGQDVALRCDPISGHVSLFWYQQALGQGPEFLTYFQNEAQLDKSGLPSDRFFAERPEGSVSTLKIQRTQQEDSAVYLCASSLSSGRANTGELFFGEGSRLTVL.

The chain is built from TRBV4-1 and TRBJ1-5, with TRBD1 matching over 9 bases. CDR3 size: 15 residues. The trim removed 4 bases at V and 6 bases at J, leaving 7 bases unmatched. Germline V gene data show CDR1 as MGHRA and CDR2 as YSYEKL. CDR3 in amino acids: CASSPGQGQGQPQHF. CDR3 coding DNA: TGCGCCAGCAGCCCCGGACAGGGACAGGGTCAGCCCCAGCATTTT.

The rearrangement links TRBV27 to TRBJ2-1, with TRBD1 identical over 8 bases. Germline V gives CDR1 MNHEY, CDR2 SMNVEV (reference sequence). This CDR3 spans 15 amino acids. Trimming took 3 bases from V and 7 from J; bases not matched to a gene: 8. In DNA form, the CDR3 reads TGTGCCAGCAGTTTCACGAGGACAGGGAGGAATGAGCAGTTCTTC. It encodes CASSFTRTGRNEQFF.

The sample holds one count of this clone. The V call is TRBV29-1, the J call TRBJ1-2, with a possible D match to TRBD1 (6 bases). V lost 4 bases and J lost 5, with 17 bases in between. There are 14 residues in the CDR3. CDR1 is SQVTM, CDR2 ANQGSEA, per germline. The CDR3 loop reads CSVAGTHTGYGYTF. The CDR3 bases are TGCAGCGTTGCCGGGACACACACTGGGTATGGCTACACCTTC.